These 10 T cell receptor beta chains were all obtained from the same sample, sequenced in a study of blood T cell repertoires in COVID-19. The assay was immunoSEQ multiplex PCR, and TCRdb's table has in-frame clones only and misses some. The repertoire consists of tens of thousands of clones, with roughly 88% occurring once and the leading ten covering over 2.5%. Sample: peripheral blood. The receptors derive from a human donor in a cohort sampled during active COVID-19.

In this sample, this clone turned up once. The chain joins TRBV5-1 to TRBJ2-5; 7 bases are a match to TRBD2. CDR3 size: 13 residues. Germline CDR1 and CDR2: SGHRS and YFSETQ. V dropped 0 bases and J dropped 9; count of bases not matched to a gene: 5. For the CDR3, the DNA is TGCGCCAGCAGCTTGGGTCCCCGGGAGGCCCAGTACTTC. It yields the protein CASSLGPREAQYF.

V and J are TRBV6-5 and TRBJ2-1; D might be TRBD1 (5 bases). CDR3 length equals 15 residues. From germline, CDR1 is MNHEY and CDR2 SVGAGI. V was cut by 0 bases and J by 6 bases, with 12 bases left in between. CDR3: CASSYSIGRVNEQFF. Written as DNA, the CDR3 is TGTGCCAGCAGTTACTCGATCGGCAGGGTCAATGAGCAGTTCTTC.

CDR3 residues: CASGPGQTLTGELFF. Written as DNA, the CDR3 is TGTGCCAGCGGTCCGGGACAGACACTCACCGGGGAGCTGTTTTTT. This chain connects TRBV6-5 to TRBJ2-2, with 7 positions matching TRBD1. V was clipped by 8 bases and J by 4 bases; unmatched bases: 10. Germline V lookup: CDR1 MNHEY, CDR2 SVGAGI. The CDR3 runs 15 residues.

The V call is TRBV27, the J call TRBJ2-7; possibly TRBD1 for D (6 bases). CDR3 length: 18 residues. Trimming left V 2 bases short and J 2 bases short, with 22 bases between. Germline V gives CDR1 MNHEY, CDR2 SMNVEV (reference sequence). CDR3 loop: CASSLAWVTPGQTYEQYF. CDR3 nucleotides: TGTGCCAGCAGTTTAGCGTGGGTCACCCCGGGACAAACCTACGAGCAGTACTTC.

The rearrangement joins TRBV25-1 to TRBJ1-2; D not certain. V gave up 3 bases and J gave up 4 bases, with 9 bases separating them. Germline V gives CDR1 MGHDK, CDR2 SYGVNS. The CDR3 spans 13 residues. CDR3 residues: CASSDTRGYGYTF. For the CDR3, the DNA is TGTGCCAGCAGTGATACCCGCGGCTATGGCTACACCTTC.

The CDR3 DNA is TGTGCCAGCAGCTTGCTTTCAGATACGCAGTATTTT. Protein sequence: CASSLLSDTQYF. The chain joins TRBV5-6 to TRBJ2-3; no clear D. The CDR3 totals 12 residues. Germline assignment: CDR1 SGHDT and CDR2 YYEEEE. V lost 1 base and J 4 bases, leaving 4 bases between the germline ends.

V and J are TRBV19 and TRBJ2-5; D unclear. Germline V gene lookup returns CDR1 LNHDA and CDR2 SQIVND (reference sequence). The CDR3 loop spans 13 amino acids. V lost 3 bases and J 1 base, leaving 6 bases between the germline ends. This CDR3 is CASSMRFQETQYF. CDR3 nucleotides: TGTGCCAGTAGTATGAGGTTCCAAGAGACCCAGTACTTC.

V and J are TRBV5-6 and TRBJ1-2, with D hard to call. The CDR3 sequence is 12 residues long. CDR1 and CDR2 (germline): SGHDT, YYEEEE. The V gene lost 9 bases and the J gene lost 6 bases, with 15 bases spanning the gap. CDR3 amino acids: CATSRGGDGYTF. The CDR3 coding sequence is TGTGCCACCTCCCGTGGCGGGGATGGCTACACCTTC.

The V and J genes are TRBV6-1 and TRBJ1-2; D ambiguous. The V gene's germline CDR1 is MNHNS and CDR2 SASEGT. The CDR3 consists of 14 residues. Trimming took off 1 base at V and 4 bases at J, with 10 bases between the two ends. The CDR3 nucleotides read TGTGCCAGCAGTGAAGACACCATCAGCTATGGCTACACCTTC. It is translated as CASSEDTISYGYTF.

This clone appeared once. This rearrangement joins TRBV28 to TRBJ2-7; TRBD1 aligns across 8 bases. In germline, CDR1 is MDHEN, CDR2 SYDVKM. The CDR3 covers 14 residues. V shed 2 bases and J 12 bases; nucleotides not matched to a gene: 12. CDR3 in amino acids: CASSLGTGPPLPYF. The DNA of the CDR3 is TGTGCCAGCAGTTTAGGGACAGGCCCCCCTCTACCGTACTTC.